Described below is a single T cell receptor (beta chain) sequence and its context. The data are from a study of cytotoxic CD8 clonotypes in ibrutinib-treated CLL. The wider study: Partial responses numbered about 25 and complete responses 2; after a median about 62 months, roughly 15 stayed remitted and about twelve progressed.

The V and J ends lost 6 bases and 5 bases respectively, with 10 bases between them. The germline CDR1 and CDR2 sequences are WSHSY and SAAADI. This CDR3 is 13 amino acids long. TCRdb's table, derived via immunoSEQ multiplex PCR, lists solely in-frame clones and lacks some. The sample records about 140,000 clones, around 77% being singletons. The rearrangement joins TRBV10-2 to TRBJ1-4; no clear D gene. The sample consisted of PBMCs, taken after 12 months of ibrutinib treatment. This receptor was obtained from a human donor with chronic lymphocytic leukemia. The DNA for the CDR3 is TGCGCCAGCAGGAGGCAACTAAATGAAAAACTGTTTTTT. Translating it yields CASRRQLNEKLFF.